The clone carrying this T cell receptor beta chain came up once. Its cognate antigen is unknown. As to treatment: over 15 received Ad26.COV2.S at low or high dose, single or two shots; 5 received placebo; per-sample allocation not given. Specimens were obtained on day 63 following the first vaccine or placebo injection. An adult of 18-55 years in Boston served as donor. Only in-frame clones appear in the TCRdb table, and some are missing; sequencing was by immunoSEQ multiplex PCR. The sample has approximately 350,000 clones, roughly 85% seen once; the top ten hold around 7%. The data derive from a study of Ad26.COV2.S vaccination and SARS-CoV-2 variants. About the research overall: Donor got 5x10^10 or 1x10^11 viral particles of Ad26.COV2.S. Points from the study as a whole: Total responses of T cells may have been underestimated by the analyses of TCR breadth and depth.

The germline V gene has CDR1 SEHNR and CDR2 FQNEAQ (reference sequence). V lost 5 bases to trimming and J lost 1 base, with 8 bases between them. The CDR3 totals 13 residues. The V gene is TRBV7-9, the J gene TRBJ2-5, with D unclear. The clonotype was recovered from a person aged 18-65 years who received the Ad26.COV2.S COVID-19 vaccine or a placebo. Sample: peripheral blood, taken in a trial of Ad26.COV2.S vaccine versus placebo. The CDR3 loop is CASSPRTQETQYF. Here the CDR3 DNA reads TGTGCCAGCAGCCCGAGGACCCAAGAGACCCAGTACTTC.